Presented here are 29 T cell receptor beta chains from one specimen sequenced in a study of control samples from healthy donors and cancer patients. The protocol was immunoSEQ multiplex PCR, while the TCRdb copy is restricted to in-frame clones and leaves out a portion. The sample includes about 80,000 clones, about 79% of them seen just once. The specimen was PBMCs. These receptors were obtained from a man aged 55 to 70 with head and neck cancer.

The chain combines TRBV6-5 with TRBJ1-6, with D maybe TRBD1 (5 bases). Trimming took 5 bases from V and 8 from J, leaving 13 bases between them. The V gene's germline CDR1 is MNHEY and CDR2 SVGAGI. This CDR3 contains 14 residues. CDR3 sequence: CASSHRLNDSPLHF. The CDR3 nucleotides are TGTGCCAGCAGTCACAGGTTGAACGATTCACCCCTCCACTTT.

The V call is TRBV9, the J call TRBJ2-7; TRBD1 matches at 8 bases. Germline trimming cut 2 bases from V and 4 bases from J; bases unmatched to any gene: 5. Germline lookup yields CDR1 SGDLS and CDR2 YYNGEE. CDR3 size: 14 residues. The CDR3 DNA reads as TGTGCCAGCAGCGTTGGACAGGGAGAGTACGAGCAGTACTTC. Residues: CASSVGQGEYEQYF.

The rearrangement joins TRBV5-1 to TRBJ1-2; 8 nucleotides match TRBD1. The CDR3 spans 16 residues. The germline V gene encodes CDR1 SGHRS and CDR2 YFSETQ. The V segment lost 4 bases and the J segment 7 bases; nucleotides outside the gene matches: 15. Here the CDR3 DNA reads TGCGCCAGCAGCCCAGCAGGGGGCCAGGGGGCGAGTGGCTACACCTTC. It codes for CASSPAGGQGASGYTF.

This rearrangement joins TRBV5-1 to TRBJ2-5, with 9 bases fitting TRBD1. V lost 2 bases and J lost 3; bases outside the gene matches: 5. The CDR3 length is 15 residues. Germline V gene lookup returns CDR1 SGHRS and CDR2 YFSETQ. The chain's CDR3 is CASSFQQGAKETQYF. DNA for the CDR3: TGCGCCAGCAGCTTTCAACAGGGGGCAAAAGAGACCCAGTACTTC.

Comments on this clone: This may be a read error: a much more frequent sequence differs by one nucleotide. The sample has other DNA sequences that encode this CDR3 too. The V and J genes are TRBV9 and TRBJ1-5; D uncertain. The germline V gene has CDR1 SGDLS and CDR2 YYNGEE. Trimming removed 0 bases at V and 4 bases at J, with 5 bases between. This CDR3 has 13 residues. As DNA, the CDR3 is TGTGCCAGCAGCGTAGGGTGGAATCAGCCCCAGCATTTT. Translating gives CASSVGWNQPQHF.

This chain joins TRBV24-1 and TRBJ2-5, with D possibly TRBD2 on 5 matching bases. The CDR3 loop spans 16 amino acids. Between the trimmed V and J ends, which lost 2 bases and 5 bases, there was a span of 17 bases. The germline CDR1 and CDR2 sequences are KGHDR and SFDVKD. The chain's CDR3 is CATSDSRTPAGETQYF. Here the CDR3 DNA reads TGTGCCACCAGTGATTCCCGGACTCCCGCCGGGGAGACCCAGTACTTC.

The rearrangement joins TRBV2 to TRBJ1-5; D is perhaps TRBD1 (6 bases). V lost 5 bases and J lost 2, with 13 bases in between. CDR1 is SNHLY, CDR2 FYNNEI, per germline. The CDR3 consists of 15 residues. In DNA form, the CDR3 reads TGTGCCAGCAGTCCCGTATGGACAGGCAATCAGCCCCAGCATTTT. This codes for CASSPVWTGNQPQHF.

The chain couples TRBV2 to TRBJ1-5; 7 bases map to TRBD1. Germline CDR1 and CDR2: SNHLY and FYNNEI. With V trimmed by 6 bases and J by 7 bases, 6 bases remained unmatched. This CDR3 is built from 13 residues. The CDR3 nucleotides read TGTGCCAGCAGATTGACAGGGAGGCAGCCCCAGCATTTT. Amino acids: CASRLTGRQPQHF.

The chain uses TRBV7-2 and TRBJ2-1; no firm D call. The CDR3 is made up of 13 amino acids. Deletions cut 2 bases from V and 5 bases from J, with 7 bases between. Per the germline V gene, CDR1 is SGHTA and CDR2 is FQGNSA. In DNA, the CDR3 is TGTGCCAGCAGCTTAAGTCAAAACAATGAGCAGTTCTTC. It specifies CASSLSQNNEQFF. The full variable domain, its missing parts supplied by reference TRBV7-2 and TRBJ2-1, is GAGVSQSPSNKVTEKGKDVELRCDPISGHTALYWYRQSLGQGLEFLIYFQGNSAPDKSGLPSDRFSAERTGGSVSTLTIQRTQQEDSAVYLCASSLSQNNEQFFGPGTRLTVL.

The rearrangement joins TRBV10-1 to TRBJ1-2; no reliable D call. V was clipped by 5 bases and J by 4 bases, with 11 bases between them. This CDR3 region has 13 residues. From germline, CDR1 is WNHNN and CDR2 SYGVQD (reference sequence). The CDR3: CASSMPDGYGYTF. DNA for the CDR3: TGCGCCAGCAGTATGCCCGACGGCTATGGCTACACCTTC.

The chain is built from TRBV28 and TRBJ2-7; D may correspond to TRBD1 or TRBD2 (5 bases each). Trimming shortened V by 6 bases and J by 2 bases, and 11 bases separated the two germline ends. CDR3 length: 13 amino acids. Germline CDR1 and CDR2: MDHEN and SYDVKM. The CDR3 region is CASRGTGTYEQYF. CDR3 DNA sequence: TGTGCCAGCAGAGGGACGGGGACCTACGAGCAGTACTTC.

The J gene is TRBJ1-2, the V gene TRBV18; D is ambiguous. This CDR3 contains 16 residues. Germline loops: CDR1 KGHSH, CDR2 LQKENI. Trimming left V 5 bases short and J 1 base short, with 17 bases between. CDR3 sequence (DNA): TGTGCCAGCTCATCAGCCACACCGCTGGATAACTATGGCTACACCTTC. Translation: CASSSATPLDNYGYTF.

This clone occurred once. This chain links TRBV4-1 with TRBJ1-1, with 7 bases lining up with TRBD1. V was clipped by 1 base and J by 4 bases; unmatched bases: 6. From germline, CDR1 is MGHRA and CDR2 YSYEKL. The CDR3 has 15 amino acids. DNA for the CDR3: TGCGCCAGCAGCCAAGCAGACAGGGATGTCACTGAAGCTTTCTTT. Translating gives CASSQADRDVTEAFF.

This chain's CDR3 is CASSLGPGYEQYF. CDR3 DNA: TGTGCCAGCAGTTTAGGGCCCGGCTACGAGCAGTACTTC. This chain connects TRBV12-3 or TRBV12-4 to TRBJ2-7, with D unclear. The CDR3 is made up of 13 amino acids. Trimming removed 1 base at V and 3 bases at J, with 7 bases between.

The chain employs TRBV9 and TRBJ1-1; D unclear. This CDR3 is built from 13 residues. Deletions cut 0 bases from V and 1 base from J, with 4 bases between. Germline V gene sequence: CDR1 SGDLS, CDR2 YYNGEE. CDR3 residues: CASSVERNTEAFF. CDR3 DNA sequence: TGTGCCAGCAGCGTAGAGAGGAACACTGAAGCTTTCTTT.

V is TRBV7-9 and J is TRBJ1-1; unclear D gene. CDR1 is SEHNR, CDR2 FQNEAQ, per germline (reference sequence). The CDR3 has 14 amino acids. The V and J ends lost 5 bases and 1 base respectively, with 11 bases between them. The CDR3 loop reads CASSPGPANTEAFF. Here the CDR3 DNA reads TGTGCCAGCAGCCCTGGCCCGGCGAACACTGAAGCTTTCTTT.

The V gene is TRBV19, the J gene TRBJ1-1; 9 nucleotides agree with TRBD1. Germline CDR1 is LNHDA and CDR2 is SQIVND (reference sequence). This CDR3 spans 15 amino acids. The V gene end was trimmed by 5 bases and the J gene end by 2 bases; junction bases not matched to a gene: 6. CDR3 region: CASSLGTGTNTEAFF. CDR3 sequence (DNA): TGTGCCAGTAGTCTAGGGACAGGGACCAACACTGAAGCTTTCTTT.

V is TRBV6-6 and J is TRBJ2-1; 10 nucleotides agree with TRBD2. Germline values: CDR1 MNHNY, CDR2 SVGAGI (reference sequence). Trimming cost V 4 bases and J 6 bases; bases outside gene matches: 6. The CDR3 has 15 residues. CDR3 sequence (DNA): TGTGCCAGCAGTTCGGGACTAGCGAGAGGCAATGAGCAGTTCTTC. Amino acid sequence: CASSSGLARGNEQFF.

The CDR3 nucleotides are TGTGCCAGCAGCCTAACTAGCGGGAGGGCCGTAGAGACCCAGTACTTC. Its protein is CASSLTSGRAVETQYF. The J gene is TRBJ2-5, the V gene TRBV5-6, with 13 bases lining up with TRBD2. The CDR3 is 16 amino acids. Germline CDR1 and CDR2: SGHDT and YYEEEE. Unmatched junction bases numbered 7, after V lost 4 bases and J lost 4 bases.

The chain links TRBV27 to TRBJ2-1; TRBD2 matches at 13 bases. The CDR3 is 15 residues long. The V and J ends lost 3 bases and 9 bases, in that order; junction bases with no gene match: 5. The germline V gene has CDR1 MNHEY and CDR2 SMNVEV (reference sequence). CDR3 DNA sequence: TGTGCCAGCAGTTTCGGACTAGCGGGAGTGGGTGAGCAGTTCTTC. Protein: CASSFGLAGVGEQFF.

The rearrangement joins TRBV14 to TRBJ1-2; possible D gene TRBD1, 5 bases. V was cut by 5 bases and J by 8 bases, with 12 bases left in between. The CDR3 length is 12 residues. CDR1 SGHDN and CDR2 FVKESK come from the germline V gene. The CDR3 loop reads CASSAPGYGYTF. For the CDR3, the DNA is TGTGCCAGCAGCGCTCCAGGGTACGGCTACACCTTC.

This rearrangement joins TRBV4-1 to TRBJ2-1; TRBD2 agrees at 8 bases. Germline CDR1 is MGHRA and CDR2 is YSYEKL. Trimming cost V 2 bases and J 7 bases; bases outside gene matches: 10. This CDR3 comprises 16 residues. The CDR3 region has the DNA TGCGCCAGCAGCCAATCCCCCGGGACTAGGTGGAATGAGCAGTTCTTC. Translated: CASSQSPGTRWNEQFF.

This clone is a singleton in its sample. This chain joins TRBV19 and TRBJ2-3, with 8 bases aligning to TRBD2. With 4 bases clipped from V and 2 bases from J, the junction kept 5 bases outside the gene matches. CDR1 and CDR2 (germline): LNHDA, SQIVND (reference sequence). This CDR3 contains 15 residues. This CDR3 is CASSRGSGVTDTQYF. As DNA, the CDR3 is TGTGCCAGTAGTAGGGGTAGCGGGGTCACAGATACGCAGTATTTT.

The chain employs TRBV27 and TRBJ2-7, with 9 positions matching TRBD2. Per the germline V gene, CDR1 is MNHEY and CDR2 is SMNVEV (reference sequence). V was clipped by 6 bases and J by 0 bases; unmatched bases: 6. The CDR3 extends over 15 amino acids. This chain's CDR3 is CASRTSGYSSYEQYF. DNA for the CDR3: TGTGCCAGCAGAACTAGCGGGTATAGCTCCTACGAGCAGTACTTC.

Here the CDR3 DNA reads TGTGCCAGCAGCACCACTTACGGGAGTGGAGAGACCCAGTACTTC. It specifies CASSTTYGSGETQYF. The chain carries TRBV7-2 and TRBJ2-5, with D possibly TRBD2 on 6 matching bases. The CDR3 is made up of 15 amino acids. The V and J ends lost 5 bases and 4 bases respectively, with 17 bases between them. Germline loops: CDR1 SGHTA, CDR2 FQGNSA.

The chain uses TRBV18 and TRBJ1-3; D unclear. The germline V gene encodes CDR1 KGHSH and CDR2 LQKENI. This CDR3 contains 13 residues. V lost 5 bases to trimming and J lost 1 base, with 6 bases between them. CDR3 region: CASSIQSGNTIYF. The CDR3 DNA is TGTGCCAGCTCAATTCAGTCTGGAAACACCATATATTTT.

This chain links TRBV18 with TRBJ2-5, with no clear D. The germline V gene has CDR1 KGHSH and CDR2 LQKENI. The CDR3 is 13 amino acids. Trimming cost V 5 bases and J 2 bases, with 9 bases left between them. This CDR3 is CASSSGGQETQYF. In nucleotides, the CDR3 is TGTGCCAGCTCATCAGGTGGGCAAGAGACCCAGTACTTC.

This sequence joins TRBV2 and TRBJ1-2, with D unclear. Trimming removed 1 base from V and 3 bases from J, with 6 bases in between. Germline-derived CDR1 and CDR2 are SNHLY and FYNNEI. The CDR3 consists of 13 residues. The CDR3 protein is CASSEGDDYGYTF. The CDR3 nucleotides read TGTGCCAGCAGTGAAGGCGACGACTATGGCTACACCTTC.

The chain has TRBV13 and TRBJ2-7; D perhaps matches TRBD2 (7 bases). Germline loops: CDR1 PRHDT, CDR2 FYEKMQ (reference sequence). Between the trimmed V and J ends, which lost 5 bases and 3 bases, there was a span of 14 bases. The CDR3 covers 14 residues. The CDR3 region has the DNA TGTGCCAGCAGCCCCCGAAGGGGGGGCTACGAGCAGTACTTC. It is translated as CASSPRRGGYEQYF.